What follows are 28 T cell receptor beta chains derived from one specimen sequenced in a study of T cells after posttransplantation cyclophosphamide. Sampled 1 year posttransplant, controls received myeloablative marrow transplants, methotrexate and a calcineurin inhibitor. Clones were sequenced by immunoSEQ multiplex PCR, and TCRdb holds only the in-frame ones, with some missing. The sample has a few thousand clones, over 70% seen once. This material consisted of PBMCs, taken after an allogeneic stem cell transplant with a calcineurin inhibitor and methotrexate. These receptors all stem from a male patient aged 40 to 55 who received an allogeneic stem cell transplant from an unrelated donor, was CMV-positive, and had chronic GVHD only. The graft donor may be the source of some T cells.

This rearrangement joins TRBV12-2 to TRBJ2-1; the tabulated D call, TRBD2, remains unverified against the DNA. TRBV12-2 corresponds to a pseudogene. This CDR3 comprises 14 residues. CDR3 sequence (DNA): TGTGCAAGTCGCCTAGCGGGAGAAGTCGATGAGCAGTTCTTC. Residues: CASRLAGEVDEQFF.

The genes are TRBV5-1 and TRBJ1-2; no clear D gene. This CDR3 spans 14 amino acids. Trimming stripped 4 bases from V and 8 bases from J, with 18 bases between. The germline CDR1 and CDR2 sequences are SGHRS and YFSETQ. CDR3 coding DNA: TGCGCCAGCAGCCCCGGGGTAGCGCATAGAGGCTACACCTTC. It yields the protein CASSPGVAHRGYTF.

The chain recombines TRBV27 with TRBJ2-7; 7 bases fit TRBD1. Germline CDR1 and CDR2: MNHEY and SMNVEV (reference sequence). The junction had 11 bases not matched to a gene; V was cut back by 10 bases and J by 5 bases. This CDR3 is built from 13 residues. The CDR3 bases are TGTGCCACCCGCCGTACAGGGGCCCACGAGCAGTACTTC. Its protein product is CATRRTGAHEQYF.

The chain couples TRBV11-3 to TRBJ2-5; D perhaps matches TRBD2 (6 bases). Deletions cut 2 bases from V and 4 bases from J, with 17 bases between. Germline assignment: CDR1 SGHNT and CDR2 YENEEA. The CDR3 runs 16 residues. CDR3 DNA: TGTGCCAGCAGCTTACGCGGGACCGTGCCCCCAGAGACCCAGTACTTC. This codes for CASSLRGTVPPETQYF.

The CDR3 spells CASSLGKQVQETQYF. The CDR3, as DNA: TGCGCCAGCAGCTTGGGGAAACAGGTCCAAGAGACCCAGTACTTC. V is TRBV5-1 and J is TRBJ2-5; D is possibly TRBD1 (5 bases). The ends were cut back, 0 bases at V and 1 base at J, with 10 bases in the middle. The germline V gene has CDR1 SGHRS and CDR2 YFSETQ. This CDR3 spans 15 amino acids.

This clone was found once. This chain uses TRBV6-5 with TRBJ1-2; the match to TRBD1 covers 9 bases. The CDR3 is 16 residues long. Germline V lookup: CDR1 MNHEY, CDR2 SVGAGI. V shed 1 base and J 4 bases; nucleotides not matched to a gene: 7. The CDR3 nucleotides are TGTGCCAGCAGTTACTGGCCCCAGGGACAGGGCTATGGCTACACCTTC. Its protein product is CASSYWPQGQGYGYTF.

The rearrangement joins TRBV29-1 to TRBJ2-3, with TRBD2 identical over 9 bases. V lost 4 bases to trimming and J lost 5 bases; unmatched junction nucleotides: 1. This CDR3 spans 12 amino acids. Germline CDR1 is SQVTM and CDR2 is ANQGSEA. The CDR3 region is CSVGLAEDTQYF. The CDR3 region has the DNA TGCAGCGTTGGACTAGCGGAAGATACGCAGTATTTT.

V usage is TRBV2 and J usage is TRBJ2-7; D ambiguous. Germline loops: CDR1 SNHLY, CDR2 FYNNEI. V shed 2 bases and J shed 4 bases, with 3 bases lying between them. The CDR3 loop spans 11 amino acids. In DNA form, the CDR3 reads TGTGCCAGCAGTGAACTGTACGAGCAGTACTTC. Translating it yields CASSELYEQYF. Complete variable domain (other parts from reference TRBV2 and TRBJ2-7): EPEVTQTPSHQVTQMGQEVILRCVPISNHLYFYWYRQILGQKVEFLVSFYNNEISEKSEIFDDQFSVERPDGSNFTLKIRSTKLEDSAMYFCASSELYEQYFGPGTRLTVT.

The chain carries TRBV9 and TRBJ2-5, with D possibly TRBD2 on 6 matching bases. The CDR3 is 13 residues long. Germline V gene sequence: CDR1 SGDLS, CDR2 YYNGEE. Trimming took off 3 bases at V and 5 bases at J, with 11 bases between the two ends. The CDR3 region is CASSAGRVETQYF. The CDR3 DNA reads as TGTGCCAGCAGCGCCGGGAGAGTGGAGACCCAGTACTTC.

V usage is TRBV7-9 and J usage is TRBJ2-5; 7 bases agree with TRBD1. J was trimmed by 5 bases and V by 4 bases; bases with no gene match: 7. Germline V lookup: CDR1 SEHNR, CDR2 FQNEAQ (reference sequence). This CDR3 contains 14 residues. The CDR3, as DNA: TGTGCCAGCAGCTACAGACAGGGTAGGGAGACCCAGTACTTC. Its protein product is CASSYRQGRETQYF.

This clone was observed once. The chain is built from TRBV29-1 and TRBJ2-1; no reliable D call. Per germline, CDR1 SQVTM and CDR2 ANQGSEA. V was pared by 4 bases and J by 0 bases, with 10 bases between. The CDR3 has 14 amino acids. CDR3 in amino acids: CSVGPNYSYNEQFF. The CDR3 nucleotides read TGCAGCGTTGGGCCGAACTACTCCTACAATGAGCAGTTCTTC.

The rearrangement uses TRBV4-3 and TRBJ1-4; TRBD1 matches at 11 bases. Germline CDR1 reads LGHNA; CDR2 reads YSLEER. This CDR3 spans 15 amino acids. V shed 5 bases and J 5 bases; nucleotides not matched to a gene: 4. The CDR3 DNA reads as TGCGCCAGCAGCTTCGGGACAGGGGGGAATGAAAAACTGTTTTTT. Translated, it gives CASSFGTGGNEKLFF.

This clone was detected only a few times. The chain links TRBV15 to TRBJ2-3; TRBD1 matches at 8 bases. Looked up from germline, CDR1 is LNHNV and CDR2 is YYDKDF (reference sequence). With V trimmed by 8 bases and J by 3 bases, 4 bases remained unmatched. This CDR3 has 13 residues. The CDR3 bases are TGTGCCACCCTCCGGACAGGGACAGATACGCAGTATTTT. It specifies CATLRTGTDTQYF.

V gene TRBV4-1 combines with J gene TRBJ2-3; D remains unclear. There are 15 residues in the CDR3. Germline assignment: CDR1 MGHRA and CDR2 YSYEKL. The V gene lost 1 base and the J gene lost 0 bases, with 8 bases spanning the gap. The CDR3 bases are TGCGCCAGCAGCCAAGGCGGATATAGCACAGATACGCAGTATTTT. This encodes CASSQGGYSTDTQYF.

With regard to this clone: One end of the junction does not line up with germline, which may come from a read error. This chain links TRBV7-2 with TRBJ2-7; 9 bases are a match to TRBD2. This CDR3 is 16 amino acids long. From germline, CDR1 is SGHTA and CDR2 FQGNSA. Here the CDR3 reads CASSQGLAISSYEQYF. The DNA for the CDR3 is TGCGCCAGCAGCCAAGGACTAGCGATTAGCTCCTACGAGCAGTACTTC.

V is TRBV19 and J is TRBJ1-2; D call uncertain. This CDR3 region has 15 residues. Germline V gives CDR1 LNHDA, CDR2 SQIVND (reference sequence). V lost 6 bases, J lost 0 bases, and 14 bases lay in between. CDR3 in DNA: TGTGCCAGTAGCCCCCAGCGTGGAGCTAACTATGGCTACACCTTC. Its translation is CASSPQRGANYGYTF.

The rearrangement uses TRBV7-9 and TRBJ2-1, with D perhaps matching TRBD2 (5 bases). Germline V gene sequence: CDR1 SEHNR, CDR2 FQNEAQ (reference sequence). The CDR3 length is 13 residues. V was pared by 3 bases and J by 8 bases, with 11 bases between. The CDR3 region is CASSFPLGDEQFF. The CDR3 nucleotides read TGTGCCAGCAGCTTTCCCCTGGGAGATGAGCAGTTCTTC.

This clone was counted a single time. V usage is TRBV6-5 and J usage is TRBJ1-1, with 7 bases fitting TRBD1. Germline V gene sequence: CDR1 MNHEY, CDR2 SVGAGI. V gave up 0 bases and J gave up 7 bases; unmatched junction bases: 5. The CDR3 sequence is 14 residues long. The CDR3 bases are TGTGCCAGCAGTTACTCACCGGGACAGAGTGAAGCTTTCTTT. As protein: CASSYSPGQSEAFF.

This sequence joins TRBV4-1 and TRBJ2-3; D gene uncertain. Deletions cut 4 bases from V and 5 bases from J, with 13 bases between. The CDR3 covers 14 residues. Germline V gene lookup returns CDR1 MGHRA and CDR2 YSYEKL. DNA for the CDR3: TGCGCCAGCAGCCCCCCCGGTAGTCTAGATACGCAGTATTTT. This translates into CASSPPGSLDTQYF.

The chain employs TRBV5-4 and TRBJ2-6, with 8 positions matching TRBD1. The CDR3 totals 16 residues. From germline, CDR1 is SGHNT and CDR2 YYREEE (reference sequence). V lost 0 bases, J lost 2 bases, and 1 base stayed unmatched. The CDR3 region is CASSLVQGAGANVLTF. The CDR3 DNA reads as TGTGCCAGCAGCTTGGTACAGGGGGCTGGGGCCAACGTCCTGACTTTC.

V is TRBV4-2 and J is TRBJ2-2, with D possibly TRBD2 on 5 matching bases. The germline CDR1 and CDR2 sequences are LGHNA and YNFKEQ. Trimming pared 3 bases from V and 4 bases from J, leaving 9 bases between. CDR3 length equals 14 residues. In nucleotides, the CDR3 is TGTGCCAGCAGCCAGGGAGAAGTCACCGGGGAGCTGTTTTTT. Amino acids: CASSQGEVTGELFF.

This chain joins TRBV10-2 and TRBJ2-7; no definite D call. This CDR3 comprises 12 residues. Germline V CDR1 and CDR2: WSHSY, SAAADI. V was pared by 8 bases and J by 4 bases, with 12 bases between. CDR3 loop: CASSGDAYEQYF. The CDR3 coding sequence is TGCGCCAGCTCTGGAGACGCGTACGAGCAGTACTTC.

The rearrangement joins TRBV5-6 to TRBJ2-5; 14 bases map to TRBD2. V shed 3 bases, J shed 2 bases, and the junction held 3 bases outside the gene matches. The germline V gene encodes CDR1 SGHDT and CDR2 YYEEEE. The CDR3 has 16 residues. The chain's CDR3 is CASSSGLAGDQETQYF. DNA of the CDR3: TGTGCCAGCAGCTCGGGACTAGCGGGAGATCAAGAGACCCAGTACTTC.

This clone was counted a few times. V and J are TRBV6-5 and TRBJ1-2; D remains ambiguous. The germline V gene encodes CDR1 MNHEY and CDR2 SVGAGI. The CDR3 consists of 15 residues. The V gene lost 0 bases and the J gene lost 5 bases, with 13 bases spanning the gap. This CDR3 is CASSYSESETYGYTF. CDR3 bases: TGTGCCAGCAGTTACTCGGAGTCGGAAACATATGGCTACACCTTC.

This clone was detected a few times. The chain uses TRBV9 and TRBJ2-2, with 8 bases that match TRBD2. The trim removed 2 bases at V and 5 bases at J, leaving 5 bases unmatched. The CDR3 is 15 amino acids. Looked up from germline, CDR1 is SGDLS and CDR2 is YYNGEE. The CDR3 loop reads CASSVETGGTGELFF. For the CDR3, the DNA is TGTGCCAGCAGCGTTGAAACGGGGGGGACCGGGGAGCTGTTTTTT.

The J gene is TRBJ2-2, the V gene TRBV29-1; D gene uncertain. V was shortened by 3 bases and J by 1 base, with 6 bases between the two germline ends. This CDR3 contains 13 residues. Germline V CDR1 and CDR2: SQVTM, ANQGSEA. CDR3 bases: TGCAGCGTTGATCTAGGGAACACCGGGGAGCTGTTTTTT. Its protein is CSVDLGNTGELFF.

The gene calls are TRBV2 and TRBJ2-2; D remains unclear. Germline V lookup: CDR1 SNHLY, CDR2 FYNNEI. V shed 2 bases and J shed 4 bases, with 11 bases lying between them. The CDR3 has 15 amino acids. The DNA for the CDR3 is TGTGCCAGCAGTGAAATGGTAGCAAGCACCGGGGAGCTGTTTTTT. Residues: CASSEMVASTGELFF.

The chain combines TRBV2 with TRBJ2-7; tentatively, D is TRBD2 (5 bases). Trimming pared 5 bases from V and 0 bases from J, leaving 11 bases between. The CDR3 length is 14 residues. The germline gives CDR1 SNHLY, CDR2 FYNNEI. The CDR3, as DNA: TGTGCCAGCAGTCGGGATTGGAGCTCCTACGAGCAGTACTTC. As protein: CASSRDWSSYEQYF. Together with reference TRBV2 and TRBJ2-7, the CDR3 gives the full variable domain: EPEVTQTPSHQVTQMGQEVILRCVPISNHLYFYWYRQILGQKVEFLVSFYNNEISEKSEIFDDQFSVERPDGSNFTLKIRSTKLEDSAMYFCASSRDWSSYEQYFGPGTRLTVT.